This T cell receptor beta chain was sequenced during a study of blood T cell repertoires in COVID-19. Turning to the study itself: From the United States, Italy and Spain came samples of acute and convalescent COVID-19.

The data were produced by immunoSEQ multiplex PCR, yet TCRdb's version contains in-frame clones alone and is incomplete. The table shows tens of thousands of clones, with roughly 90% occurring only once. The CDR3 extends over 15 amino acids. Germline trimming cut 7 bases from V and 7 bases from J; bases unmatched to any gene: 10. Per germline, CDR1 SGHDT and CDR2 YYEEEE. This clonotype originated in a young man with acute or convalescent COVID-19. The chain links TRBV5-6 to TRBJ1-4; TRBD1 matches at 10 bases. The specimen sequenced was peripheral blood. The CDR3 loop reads CASGARDRGSEKLFF. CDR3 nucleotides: TGTGCCAGCGGAGCCCGGGACAGGGGTAGTGAAAAACTGTTTTTT.